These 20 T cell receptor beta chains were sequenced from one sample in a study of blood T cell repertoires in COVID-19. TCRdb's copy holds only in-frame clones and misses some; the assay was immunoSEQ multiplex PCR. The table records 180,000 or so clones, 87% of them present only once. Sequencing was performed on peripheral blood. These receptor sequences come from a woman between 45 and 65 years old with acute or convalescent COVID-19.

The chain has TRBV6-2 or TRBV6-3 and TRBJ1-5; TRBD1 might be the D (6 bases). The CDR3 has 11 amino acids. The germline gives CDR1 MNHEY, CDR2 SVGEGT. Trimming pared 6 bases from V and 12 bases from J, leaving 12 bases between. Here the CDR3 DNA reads TGTGCCAGCAGCTTCACAGGGCGCCAGCATTTT. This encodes CASSFTGRQHF.

CDR3: CATSGNRQGPYGNTIYF. The CDR3 nucleotides read TGTGCCACCAGTGGTAATCGACAGGGGCCATATGGAAACACCATATATTTT. This chain connects TRBV24-1 to TRBJ1-3, with 8 nucleotides matching TRBD1. The germline V gene has CDR1 KGHDR and CDR2 SFDVKD. The CDR3 loop spans 17 amino acids. J lost 3 bases, V lost 5 bases, and 11 bases had no gene match.

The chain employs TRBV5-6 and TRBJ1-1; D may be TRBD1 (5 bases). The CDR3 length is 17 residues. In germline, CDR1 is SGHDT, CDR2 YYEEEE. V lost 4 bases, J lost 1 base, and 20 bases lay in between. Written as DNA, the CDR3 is TGTGCCAGCAGCCGAAGGACCGAGAGAACAGGGAACACTGAAGCTTTCTTT. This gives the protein CASSRRTERTGNTEAFF.

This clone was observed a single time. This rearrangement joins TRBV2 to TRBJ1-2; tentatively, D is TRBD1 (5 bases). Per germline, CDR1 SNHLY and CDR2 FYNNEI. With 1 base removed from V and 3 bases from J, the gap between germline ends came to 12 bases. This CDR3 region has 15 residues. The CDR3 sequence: CASSEEFRGDYGYTF. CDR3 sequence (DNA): TGTGCCAGCAGTGAAGAATTCCGGGGGGACTATGGCTACACCTTC.

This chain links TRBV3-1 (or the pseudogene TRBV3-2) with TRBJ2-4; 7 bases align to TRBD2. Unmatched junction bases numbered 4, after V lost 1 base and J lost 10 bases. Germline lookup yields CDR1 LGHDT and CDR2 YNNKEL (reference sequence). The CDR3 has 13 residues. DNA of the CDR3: TGTGCCAGCAGCCAAGTAGGCGGGAGAATTCAGTACTTC. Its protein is CASSQVGGRIQYF.

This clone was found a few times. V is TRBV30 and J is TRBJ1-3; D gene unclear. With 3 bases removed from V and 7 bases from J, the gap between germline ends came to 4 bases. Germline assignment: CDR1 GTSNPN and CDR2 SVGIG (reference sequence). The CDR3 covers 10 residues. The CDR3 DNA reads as TGTGCCTGGAGCGGGAACACCATATATTTT. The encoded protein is CAWSGNTIYF.

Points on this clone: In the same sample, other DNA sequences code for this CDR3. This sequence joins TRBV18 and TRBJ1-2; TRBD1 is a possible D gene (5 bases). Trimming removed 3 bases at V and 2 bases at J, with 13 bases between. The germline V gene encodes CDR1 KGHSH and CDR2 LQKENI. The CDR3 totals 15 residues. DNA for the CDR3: TGTGCCAGCTCACCCGGGACTCTAGGGAACTATGGCTACACCTTC. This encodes CASSPGTLGNYGYTF.

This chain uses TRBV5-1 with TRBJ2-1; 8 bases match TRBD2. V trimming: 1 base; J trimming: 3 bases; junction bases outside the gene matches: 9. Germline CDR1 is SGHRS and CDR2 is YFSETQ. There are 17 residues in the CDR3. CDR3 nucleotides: TGCGCCAGCAGCTTGCCAATAGCGGGGATCGTCTACAATGAGCAGTTCTTC. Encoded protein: CASSLPIAGIVYNEQFF.

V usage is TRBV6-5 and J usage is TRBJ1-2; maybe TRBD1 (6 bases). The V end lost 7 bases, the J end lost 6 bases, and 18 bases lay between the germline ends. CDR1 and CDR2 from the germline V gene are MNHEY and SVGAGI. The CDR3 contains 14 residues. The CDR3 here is CASTKEQGRDGYTF. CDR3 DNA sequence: TGTGCCAGCACTAAGGAACAGGGACGCGATGGCTACACCTTC.

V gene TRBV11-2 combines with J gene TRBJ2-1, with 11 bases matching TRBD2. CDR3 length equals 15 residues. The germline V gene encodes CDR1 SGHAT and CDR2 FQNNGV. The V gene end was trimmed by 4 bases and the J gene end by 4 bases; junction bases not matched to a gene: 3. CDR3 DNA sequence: TGTGCCAGCAGCTCGGGACTAGCGGCATACAATGAGCAGTTCTTC. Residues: CASSSGLAAYNEQFF.

The CDR3 reads CASSQVPGALSGELFF. CDR3 coding DNA: TGCGCCAGCAGCCAAGTACCCGGAGCGCTTTCCGGGGAGCTGTTTTTT. The chain uses TRBV4-3 and TRBJ2-2, with D unclear. Trimming removed 1 base at V and 6 bases at J, with 15 bases between. The length of the CDR3 is 16 residues. Germline lookup yields CDR1 LGHNA and CDR2 YSLEER.

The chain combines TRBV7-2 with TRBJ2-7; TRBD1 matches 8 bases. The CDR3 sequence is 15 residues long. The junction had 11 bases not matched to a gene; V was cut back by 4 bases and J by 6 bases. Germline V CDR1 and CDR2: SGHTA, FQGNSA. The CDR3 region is CASSSPQGQATEQYF. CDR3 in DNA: TGTGCCAGCAGCTCCCCCCAGGGACAGGCCACCGAGCAGTACTTC. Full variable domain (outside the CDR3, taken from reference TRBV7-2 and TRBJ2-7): GAGVSQSPSNKVTEKGKDVELRCDPISGHTALYWYRQSLGQGLEFLIYFQGNSAPDKSGLPSDRFSAERTGGSVSTLTIQRTQQEDSAVYLCASSSPQGQATEQYFGPGTRLTVT.

CDR3 in DNA: TGTGCCAGCTCAGCGGGGAACTATGGCTACACCTTC. It codes for CASSAGNYGYTF. The chain combines TRBV18 with TRBJ1-2, with unresolved D. In germline, CDR1 is KGHSH, CDR2 LQKENI. The CDR3 runs to 12 residues. Trimming removed 5 bases at V and 2 bases at J, with 6 bases between.

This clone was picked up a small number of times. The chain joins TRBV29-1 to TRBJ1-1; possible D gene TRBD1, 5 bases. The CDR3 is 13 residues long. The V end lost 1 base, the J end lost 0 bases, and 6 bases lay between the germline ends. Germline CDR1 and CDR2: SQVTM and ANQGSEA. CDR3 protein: CSVEVGLNTEAFF. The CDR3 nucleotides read TGCAGCGTTGAAGTGGGGCTGAACACTGAAGCTTTCTTT.

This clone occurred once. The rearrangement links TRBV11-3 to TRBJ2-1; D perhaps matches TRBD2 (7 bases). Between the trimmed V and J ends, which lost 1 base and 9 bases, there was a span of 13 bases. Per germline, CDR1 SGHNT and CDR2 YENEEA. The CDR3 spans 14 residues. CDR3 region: CASSLVQGGSEQFF. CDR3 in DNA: TGTGCCAGCAGCTTAGTACAGGGAGGGAGTGAGCAGTTCTTC.

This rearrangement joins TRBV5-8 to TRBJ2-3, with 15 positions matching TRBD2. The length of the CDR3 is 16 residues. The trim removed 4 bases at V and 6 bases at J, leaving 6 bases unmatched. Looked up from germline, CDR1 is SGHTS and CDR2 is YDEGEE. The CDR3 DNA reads TGTGCCAGCAGCCGGACTAGCGGGGGGGCATTTGATACGCAGTATTTT. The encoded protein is CASSRTSGGAFDTQYF.

This CDR3 is CASSESVRPSTNTEAFF. The CDR3 DNA reads TGCGCCAGCAGTGAGTCGGTCAGGCCTTCAACTAACACTGAAGCTTTCTTT. The chain links TRBV10-2 to TRBJ1-1, with D hard to call. Germline values: CDR1 WSHSY, CDR2 SAAADI. The CDR3 totals 17 residues. V was shortened by 0 bases and J by 2 bases, with 16 bases between the two germline ends.

In nucleotides, the CDR3 is TGTGCCAGCAGTGTTGACAGTTTAAGCAATCAGCCCCAGCATTTT. Translation: CASSVDSLSNQPQHF. The genes are TRBV2 and TRBJ1-5, with D tentatively TRBD1 (5 bases). The V and J ends lost 4 bases and 1 base respectively, with 11 bases between them. Germline lookup yields CDR1 SNHLY and CDR2 FYNNEI. The CDR3 spans 15 residues.

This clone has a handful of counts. This chain's CDR3 is CASNAGTGLGSNQPQHF. The CDR3 DNA is TGTGCCAGTAACGCCGGGACAGGGTTGGGTAGCAATCAGCCCCAGCATTTT. The rearrangement links TRBV19 to TRBJ1-5; 9 bases agree with TRBD1. Germline V CDR1 and CDR2: LNHDA, SQIVND (reference sequence). The CDR3 is made up of 17 amino acids. With V trimmed by 7 bases and J by 0 bases, 10 bases remained unmatched.

The CDR3: CASSRDFLNTIYF. DNA for the CDR3: TGTGCCAGCTCACGAGATTTCTTAAACACCATATATTTT. The chain uses TRBV18 and TRBJ1-3; D is unresolved. V lost 4 bases to trimming and J lost 6 bases, with 10 bases between them. Germline V gene sequence: CDR1 KGHSH, CDR2 LQKENI. The length of the CDR3 is 13 residues.